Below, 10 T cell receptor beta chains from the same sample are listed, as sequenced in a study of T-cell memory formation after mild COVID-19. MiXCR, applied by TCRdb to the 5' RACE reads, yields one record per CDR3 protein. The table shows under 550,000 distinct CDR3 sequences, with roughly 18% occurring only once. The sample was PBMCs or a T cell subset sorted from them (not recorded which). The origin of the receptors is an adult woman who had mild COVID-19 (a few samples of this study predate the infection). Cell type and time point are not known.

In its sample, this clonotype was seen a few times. The CDR3 nucleotides are TGTGCCAGCAGCTTGGGACTAGCGGGGGGCAGGAGAGAGACCCAGTACTTC. Translating it yields CASSLGLAGGRRETQYF. This chain uses TRBV7-9 with TRBJ2-5; 15 bases line up with TRBD2. The germline V gene has CDR1 SEHNR and CDR2 FQNEAQ (reference sequence). The ends lost 3 bases at V and 4 bases at J; junction bases unmatched: 6. This CDR3 has 17 amino acids.

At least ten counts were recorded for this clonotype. The CDR3 reads CASSLRRGTDTQYF. CDR3 nucleotides: TGTGCCAGCAGCTTGAGGCGGGGCACAGATACGCAGTATTTT. The chain uses TRBV5-5 and TRBJ2-3, with D perhaps TRBD2 (5 bases). This CDR3 is built from 14 residues. The germline gives CDR1 SGHKS, CDR2 YYEKEE (reference sequence). Trimming shortened V by 1 base and J by 1 base, and 7 bases separated the two germline ends.

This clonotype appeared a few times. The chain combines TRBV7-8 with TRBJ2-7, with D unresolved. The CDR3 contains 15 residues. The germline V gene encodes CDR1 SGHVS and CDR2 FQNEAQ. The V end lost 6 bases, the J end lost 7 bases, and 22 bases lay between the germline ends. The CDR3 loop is CASSLTGPSGGEQYF. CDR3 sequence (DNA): TGTGCCAGCAGTTTGACTGGGCCCTCGGGTGGAGAGCAGTACTTC.

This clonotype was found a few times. The CDR3 region is CASSPTGQVGETQYF. The CDR3 DNA reads as TGTGCCAGCAGCCCCACCGGACAGGTTGGGGAGACCCAGTACTTC. The rearrangement links TRBV9 to TRBJ2-5; 7 nucleotides line up with TRBD1. The CDR3 runs to 15 residues. The germline CDR1 and CDR2 sequences are SGDLS and YYNGEE. With 4 bases clipped from V and 5 bases from J, the junction kept 11 bases outside the gene matches.

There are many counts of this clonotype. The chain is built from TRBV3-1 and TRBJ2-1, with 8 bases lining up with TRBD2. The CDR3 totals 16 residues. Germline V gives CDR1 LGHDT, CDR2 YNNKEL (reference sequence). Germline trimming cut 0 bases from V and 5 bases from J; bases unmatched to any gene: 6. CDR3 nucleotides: TGTGCCAGCAGCCAAGATGGAAAAGCGGGAGACAATGAGCAGTTCTTC. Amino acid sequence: CASSQDGKAGDNEQFF.

The CDR3 spells CSVSEGAKNIQYF. CDR3 nucleotide sequence: TGCAGCGTTTCCGAGGGGGCCAAAAACATTCAGTACTTC. The V and J genes are TRBV29-1 and TRBJ2-4; the D gene could be TRBD1 or TRBD2 (5 bases each). V was shortened by 5 bases and J by 1 base, with 9 bases between the two germline ends. This CDR3 comprises 13 residues. The germline V gene encodes CDR1 SQVTM and CDR2 ANQGSEA.

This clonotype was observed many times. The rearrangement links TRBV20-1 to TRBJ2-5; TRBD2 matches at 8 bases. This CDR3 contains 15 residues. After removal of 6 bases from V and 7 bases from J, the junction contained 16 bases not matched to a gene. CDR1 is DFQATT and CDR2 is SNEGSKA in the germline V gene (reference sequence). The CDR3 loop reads CSATIAGPASRTQYF. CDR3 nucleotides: TGCAGTGCCACGATAGCGGGACCTGCCTCGAGGACCCAGTACTTC.

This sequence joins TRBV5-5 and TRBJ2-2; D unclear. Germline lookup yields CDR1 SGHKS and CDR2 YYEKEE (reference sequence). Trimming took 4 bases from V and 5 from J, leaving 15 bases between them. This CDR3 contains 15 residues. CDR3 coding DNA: TGTGCCAGCAGCCGTTGGATCATCCCAACCGGGGAGCTGTTTTTT. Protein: CASSRWIIPTGELFF.

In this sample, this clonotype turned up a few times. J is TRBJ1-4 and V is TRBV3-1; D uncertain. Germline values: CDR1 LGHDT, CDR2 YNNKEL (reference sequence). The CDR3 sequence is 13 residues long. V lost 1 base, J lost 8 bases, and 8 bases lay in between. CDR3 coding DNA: TGTGCCAGCAGCCAAGGACGGTTGGAAAAACTGTTTTTT. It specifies CASSQGRLEKLFF.

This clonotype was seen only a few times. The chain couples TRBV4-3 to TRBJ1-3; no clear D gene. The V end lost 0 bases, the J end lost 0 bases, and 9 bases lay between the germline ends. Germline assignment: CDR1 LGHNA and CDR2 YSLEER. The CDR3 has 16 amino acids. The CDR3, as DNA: TGCGCCAGCAGCCAAGAGAAGGCTTTCTCTGGAAACACCATATATTTT. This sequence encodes CASSQEKAFSGNTIYF.